Below, one T cell receptor (beta chain) is given with its context. No antigen is known for it. The data are from a study of shared clonotypes between healthy human individuals. Study in general: Every donor yielded three CD4 naive, three CD4 memory, two CD8 naive and one CD8 memory plate.

Assay runs were performed at deep level. The repertoire was sequenced with immunoSEQ multiplex PCR; TCRdb's copy has only in-frame clones and lacks some. The table has some 580,000 clones, around 97% seen once; the top ten hold approximately 0.057%. Study-level points and caveats: Rarefaction analysis demonstrated incomplete sorted-subset sequencing notwithstanding large depth.

V lost 4 bases, J lost 0 bases, and 8 bases stayed unmatched. The CDR3 contains 18 residues. Germline V gene sequence: CDR1 SGHDN, CDR2 FVKESK. The origin of this receptor is a young woman in good health. The sequenced material came from naive CD4+ T cells sorted from blood. Documented subset: CD45RA+ positively selected. The chain uses TRBV14 and TRBJ2-6; TRBD2 matches 8 bases. The CDR3 DNA follows: TGTGCCAGCAGCCCGGGTTTAGCGGGAAGCTCTGGGGCCAACGTCCTGACTTTC. Encoded protein: CASSPGLAGSSGANVLTF.